This TCR beta chain was retrieved from a study of OX40 agonist ivuxolimab in advanced cancers. Generated by immunoSEQ multiplex PCR, the TCRdb table keeps only in-frame clones and is missing some. Seen here are 80,000 to 95,000 clones, 70% to 90% observed once, and the top ten hold around 2%. Sampling of blood occurred at baseline, cycle 4 day 1, and cycle 7 day 1. Germline loops: CDR1 MNHEY, CDR2 SVGAGI. This CDR3 spans 15 amino acids. V gave up 5 bases and J gave up 2 bases; unmatched junction bases: 6. This receptor was obtained from an adult with an advanced solid tumor such as melanoma, head and neck, liver or kidney cancer. Sample: CD4+ or CD8+ T cells sorted from blood, taken in a trial of the OX40 agonist ivuxolimab. The chain couples TRBV6-5 to TRBJ1-5, with TRBD1 matching 7 bases. The CDR3 here is CASSPRGGGNQPQHF. CDR3 nucleotide sequence: TGTGCCAGCAGTCCTCGAGGGGGCGGCAATCAGCCCCAGCATTTT.